The clone carrying this T cell receptor beta chain was counted at least ten times. Its antigen is unknown. The data are from a study of CD8+CD57+ T cells in acquired aplastic anemia. Overall study: DNA from sorted CD4+ and CD8+ cells averaged about 3.2 ug. Regarding the study as a whole: Comparison of patients with controls identified about 27 shared CD8+ CDR3 sequences.

Investigators profiled TCR beta VDJ and CDR3 from genomic DNA template. MiXCR was run by TCRdb on the reads, yielding one entry per CDR3 protein. The sample shows some 130,000 distinct CDR3 sequences, 41% of them seen only once. The CDR3 covers 16 residues. After removal of 5 bases from V and 6 bases from J, the junction contained 15 bases not matched to a gene. This clonotype was obtained from a human donor in good health, serving as a control. V gene TRBV12-3 or TRBV12-4 combines with J gene TRBJ1-2; the match to TRBD1 covers 7 bases. Source material: sorted CD4+, CD8+, or CD8+CD57+ T cells (not recorded which) from PBMCs. CDR3 residues: CASSARTGRTPHGYTF. As DNA, the CDR3 is TGTGCCAGCAGTGCCCGGACAGGACGCACCCCCCATGGCTACACCTTC.